Sequencing of this TCR beta chain was carried out in a study of blood T cell repertoires in COVID-19. Study-level background: Italy, Spain and the United States were the sources of the convalescent and acute COVID-19 samples. The cDNA or gDNA used as material had been derived from T cells, B-cell-depleted T cells, or PBMCs.

As processed by the authors: Quantification of nucleated cells was approximated via reference gene primer amplification. Method: immunoSEQ multiplex PCR; TCRdb's copy keeps in-frame clones and lacks some. From that table come the V and J calls and clone size; the DNA was used to work out D and trimming. Of around 18,000 clones in the sample, over 70% were seen once. The TCR sequence derives from a man older than 75 with acute or convalescent COVID-19. Input material: peripheral blood.

The CDR3 reads CASKRDRGDSPLHF. CDR3 coding DNA: TGTGCCAGCAAAAGGGACAGGGGGGATTCACCCCTCCACTTT. This chain uses TRBV7-2 with TRBJ1-6; 11 bases map to TRBD1. Germline V gene data show CDR1 as SGHTA and CDR2 as FQGNSA. There are 14 residues in the CDR3. V lost 7 bases and J lost 8; bases outside the gene matches: 4.